This T cell receptor (beta chain) was identified during a study of regulatory T cells in long-lasting Graves disease. Study outcomes and limitations: Favored usage of TRBV28, TRBJ1-2 and TRBJ2-5 was recorded in persistent disease.

Germline values: CDR1 MDHEN, CDR2 SYDVKM. Between the trimmed V and J ends, which lost 4 bases and 6 bases, there was a span of 24 bases. CDR3 length equals 17 residues. The sample holds many counts of this clonotype. Its antigen is unidentified. The authors built TCR beta libraries using iRepertoire HTBI primers and Arm-PCR of CDR3 regions. TCRdb re-analysed the multiplex PCR reads in MiXCR, keeping a single row per CDR3 protein. The table includes 350,000 to 550,000 distinct CDR3 sequences, 15% detected once. Time point given: newly diagnosed GD, antithyroid drugs for less than 3 months. PBMC RNA served as the TCR library source. One endocrinology department in Xi'an, China, was where patients came from. EDTA tubes held roughly 9.9 milliliters of peripheral blood from each patient. The sample also formed part of further work on T cells in Graves' hyperthyroidism and ophthalmopathy. That paper states: Each diagnosis was grounded in clinical symptoms, serum thyroxine and TRAb, thyroid ultrasound, and orbital computed tomography.

The sequence was collected from a woman between 25 and 40 years old with Graves disease. The chain couples TRBV28 to TRBJ1-1, with D maybe TRBD1 (5 bases). The source material was peripheral blood mononuclear cells (PBMCs), sampled at new diagnosis, from a patient treated with antithyroid drugs. In nucleotides, the CDR3 is TGTGCCAGCAGTTCCCAGGGCGAAGCCTCCTTCGGGGCTGAAGCTTTCTTT. It is translated as CASSSQGEASFGAEAFF.